This T cell receptor beta chain comes out of a study of blood T cell repertoires in COVID-19. Whole-study context: Sites across the United States, Italy and Spain contributed samples from acute and convalescent COVID-19. PBMCs, B-cell-depleted T cells, or T cells provided the cDNA or gDNA that made up the material.

This clone has more than one count but fewer than ten. In the original analysis: Amplified reference gene primers provided the basis for estimating nucleated cell counts. The assay was immunoSEQ multiplex PCR, and TCRdb's table has in-frame clones only and misses some. Clone size and V and J calls were adopted from that table, with D and trimming inferred from the DNA. The top ten hold 4.5% to 6% of the sample, which has about 280,000 clones, approximately 85% seen once. Sequencing input: peripheral blood. This TCR was sampled from a man in his fifties or sixties with active or convalescent COVID-19.

CDR3: CASSYGGTGGGQPQHF. The CDR3 region has the DNA TGTGCCAGCAGTTATGGGGGGACAGGGGGCGGTCAGCCCCAGCATTTT. The V and J genes are TRBV6-9 and TRBJ1-5, with 12 bases that match TRBD1. The CDR3 consists of 16 residues. Germline CDR1 reads MNHGY; CDR2 reads SVAAGI. With V trimmed by 2 bases and J by 6 bases, 5 bases remained unmatched.